What follows are 5 T cell receptor beta chains derived from one specimen sequenced in a study of blood T cell repertoires in COVID-19. This table comes from immunoSEQ multiplex PCR, and its TCRdb copy is limited to in-frame clones, with some not included. The table records about 130,000 clones, approximately 86% of them present only once. Input material: PBMCs or T cells enriched from blood (not recorded which). All receptors come from a woman in her forties or fifties who had recovered from COVID-19.

CDR3 in DNA: TGTGCCAGCAGTCGACAGAGCAATCAGCCCCAGCATTTT. It yields the protein CASSRQSNQPQHF. The chain uses TRBV2 and TRBJ1-5; tentative D call: TRBD1 (5 bases). Germline CDR1 and CDR2: SNHLY and FYNNEI. The CDR3 runs to 13 residues. V was pared by 5 bases and J by 1 base, with 6 bases between.

J is TRBJ1-6 and V is TRBV13, with D possibly being TRBD1 (5 bases). Germline CDR1 PRHDT, CDR2 FYEKMQ (reference sequence). Trimming left V 5 bases short and J 4 bases short, with 15 bases between. The CDR3 runs to 16 residues. Here the CDR3 DNA reads TGTGCCAGCAGCCCCATGATGGGGGGATATAATTCACCCCTCCACTTT. Encoded protein: CASSPMMGGYNSPLHF.

This chain connects TRBV3-1 (or the pseudogene TRBV3-2) to TRBJ2-5; TRBD1 is a possible D gene (6 bases). Germline V gives CDR1 LGHDT, CDR2 YNNKEL (reference sequence). The germline V and J ends were trimmed by 4 bases and 2 bases, with 11 bases remaining between them. CDR3 length equals 14 residues. The CDR3 DNA follows: TGTGCCAGCAGCCGGACAGCTGAACAAGAGACCCAGTACTTC. It codes for CASSRTAEQETQYF.

The V call is TRBV2, the J call TRBJ1-2; 7 nucleotides match TRBD1. The CDR3 length is 12 residues. The V segment lost 3 bases and the J segment 8 bases; nucleotides outside the gene matches: 3. In germline, CDR1 is SNHLY, CDR2 FYNNEI. In DNA form, the CDR3 reads TGTGCCAGCAGTGAGACAGGGAGGGGCTACACCTTC. Its translation: CASSETGRGYTF.

The chain links TRBV5-1 to TRBJ2-7, with TRBD1 identical over 7 bases. The CDR3 has 13 amino acids. Per germline, CDR1 SGHRS and CDR2 YFSETQ. V lost 1 base and J lost 6; bases outside the gene matches: 4. CDR3 protein: CASSLSAGGEQYF. In DNA, the CDR3 is TGCGCCAGCAGCTTGTCGGCAGGGGGCGAGCAGTACTTC.